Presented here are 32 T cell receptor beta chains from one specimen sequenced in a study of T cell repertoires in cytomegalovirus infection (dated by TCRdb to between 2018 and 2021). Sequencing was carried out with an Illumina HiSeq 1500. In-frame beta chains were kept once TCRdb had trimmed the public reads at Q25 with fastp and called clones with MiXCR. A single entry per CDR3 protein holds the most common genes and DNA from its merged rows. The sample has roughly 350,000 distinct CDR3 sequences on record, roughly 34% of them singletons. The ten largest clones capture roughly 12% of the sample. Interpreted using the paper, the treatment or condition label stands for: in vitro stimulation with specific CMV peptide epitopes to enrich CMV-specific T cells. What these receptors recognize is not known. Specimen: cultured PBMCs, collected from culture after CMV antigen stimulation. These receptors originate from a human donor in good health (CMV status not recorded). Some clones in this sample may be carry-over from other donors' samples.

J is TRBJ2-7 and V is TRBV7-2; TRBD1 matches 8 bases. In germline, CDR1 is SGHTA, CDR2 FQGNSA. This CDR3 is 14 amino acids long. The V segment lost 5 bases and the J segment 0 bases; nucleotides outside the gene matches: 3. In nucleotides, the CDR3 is TGTGCCAGCAGCCCGGGACAGGTCTCCTACGAGCAGTACGTC. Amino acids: CASSPGQVSYEQYV.

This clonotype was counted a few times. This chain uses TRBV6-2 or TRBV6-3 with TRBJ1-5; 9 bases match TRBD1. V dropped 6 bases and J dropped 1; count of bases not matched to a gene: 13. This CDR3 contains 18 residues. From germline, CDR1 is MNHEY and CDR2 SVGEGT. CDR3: CASRPGTGKKRSNQPQHF. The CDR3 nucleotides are TGTGCCAGCAGACCCGGGACAGGGAAAAAAAGGAGCAATCAGCCCCAGCATTTT.

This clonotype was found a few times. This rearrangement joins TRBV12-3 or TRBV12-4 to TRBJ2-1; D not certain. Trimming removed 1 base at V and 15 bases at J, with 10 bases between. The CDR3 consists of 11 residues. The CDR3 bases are TGTGCCAGCAGTTTAGGGATAGCCCCGTTCTTC. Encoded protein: CASSLGIAPFF.

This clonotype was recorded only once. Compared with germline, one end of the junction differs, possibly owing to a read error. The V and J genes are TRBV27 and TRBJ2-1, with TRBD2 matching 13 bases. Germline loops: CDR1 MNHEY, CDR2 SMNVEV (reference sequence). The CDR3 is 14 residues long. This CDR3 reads CASSPKTSGRTLVF. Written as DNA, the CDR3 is TGTGCCAGCAGTCCTAAGACTAGCGGGAGGACCCTGGTCTTC.

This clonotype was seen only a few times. The CDR3 bases are TGTGCCAGCAGCCCTGTACCCCCTGAAGGTTACGAGCAGTACTTC. It specifies CASSPVPPEGYEQYF. The chain has TRBV12-3 or TRBV12-4 and TRBJ2-7; D remains ambiguous. This CDR3 comprises 15 residues. V lost 6 bases and J 4 bases, leaving 19 bases between the germline ends.

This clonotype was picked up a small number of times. The CDR3 protein is CASMVRGGFEKLFF. The CDR3 DNA reads as TGTGCCAGTATGGTGAGGGGCGGATTTGAAAAACTGTTTTTT. The chain joins TRBV19 to TRBJ1-4; possibly TRBD1 for D (5 bases). Trimming took 7 bases from V and 7 from J, leaving 16 bases between them. The germline CDR1 and CDR2 sequences are LNHDA and SQIVND (reference sequence). CDR3 length: 14 residues.

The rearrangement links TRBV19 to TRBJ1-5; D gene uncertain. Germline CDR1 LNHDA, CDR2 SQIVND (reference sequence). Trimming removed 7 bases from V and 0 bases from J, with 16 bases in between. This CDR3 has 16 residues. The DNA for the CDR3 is TGTGCCAGTACCGCAATACGGGTTTATAGCAATCAGCCCCAGCATTTT. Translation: CASTAIRVYSNQPQHF.

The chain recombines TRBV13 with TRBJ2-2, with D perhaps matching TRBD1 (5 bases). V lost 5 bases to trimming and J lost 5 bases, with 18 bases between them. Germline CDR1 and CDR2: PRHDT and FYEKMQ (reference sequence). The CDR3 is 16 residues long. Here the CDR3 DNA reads TGTGCCAGCAGCCAAAACAGGCGACAGTTAACCGGGGAGCTGTTTTTT. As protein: CASSQNRRQLTGELFF.

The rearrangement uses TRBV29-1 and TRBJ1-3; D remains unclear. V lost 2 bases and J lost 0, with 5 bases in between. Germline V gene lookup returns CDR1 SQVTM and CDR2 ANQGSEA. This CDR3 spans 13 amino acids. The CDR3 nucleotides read TGCAGCGTTGAAATGAGCTCTGGAAACACCATATATTTT. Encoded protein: CSVEMSSGNTIYF.

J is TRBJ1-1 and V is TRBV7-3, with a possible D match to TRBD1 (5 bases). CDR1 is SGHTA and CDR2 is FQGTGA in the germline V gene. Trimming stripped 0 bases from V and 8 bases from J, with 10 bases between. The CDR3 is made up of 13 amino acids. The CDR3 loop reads CASSLTGGVEAFF. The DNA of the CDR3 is TGTGCCAGCAGCTTAACCGGGGGTGTGGAAGCTTTCTTT.

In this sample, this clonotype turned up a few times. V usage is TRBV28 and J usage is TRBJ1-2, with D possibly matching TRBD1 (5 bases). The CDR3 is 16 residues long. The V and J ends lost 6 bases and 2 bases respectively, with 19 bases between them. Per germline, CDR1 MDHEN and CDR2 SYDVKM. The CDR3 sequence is CASRVMGGLTNYGYTF. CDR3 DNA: TGTGCCAGCAGGGTTATGGGGGGACTTACAAACTATGGCTACACCTTC.

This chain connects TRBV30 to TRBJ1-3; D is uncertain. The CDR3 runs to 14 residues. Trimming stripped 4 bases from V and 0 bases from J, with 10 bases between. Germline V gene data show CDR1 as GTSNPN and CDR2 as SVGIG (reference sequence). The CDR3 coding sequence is TGTGCCTGGAAAGGTCCGGTCTCTGGAAACACCATATATTTT. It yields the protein CAWKGPVSGNTIYF.

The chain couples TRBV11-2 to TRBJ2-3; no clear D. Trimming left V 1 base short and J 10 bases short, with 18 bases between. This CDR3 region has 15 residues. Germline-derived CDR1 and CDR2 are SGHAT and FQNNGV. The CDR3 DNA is TGTGCCAGCAGCTTAGGGACGGGCCTCGCAGTTCCGCAGTATTTT. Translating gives CASSLGTGLAVPQYF.

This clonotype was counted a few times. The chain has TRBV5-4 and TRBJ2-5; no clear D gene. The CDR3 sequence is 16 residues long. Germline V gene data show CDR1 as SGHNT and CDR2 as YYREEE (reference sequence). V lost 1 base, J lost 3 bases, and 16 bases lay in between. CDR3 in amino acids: CASSLSRSTTEETQYF. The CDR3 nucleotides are TGTGCCAGCAGCTTGTCGCGTTCGACAACCGAAGAGACCCAGTACTTC.

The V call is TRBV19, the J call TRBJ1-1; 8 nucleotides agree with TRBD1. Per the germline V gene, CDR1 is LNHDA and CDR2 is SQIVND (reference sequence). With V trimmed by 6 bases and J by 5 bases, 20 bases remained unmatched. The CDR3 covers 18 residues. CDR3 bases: TGTGCCAGTAGCCAAACTATCGGGACAGGCCTCCAGACGACTGAAGCTTTCTTT. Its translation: CASSQTIGTGLQTTEAFF.

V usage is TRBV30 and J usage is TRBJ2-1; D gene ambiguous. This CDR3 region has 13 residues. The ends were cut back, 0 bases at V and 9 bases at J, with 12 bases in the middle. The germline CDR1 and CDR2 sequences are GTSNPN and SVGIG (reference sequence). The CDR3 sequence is CAWSVRSGAEQFF. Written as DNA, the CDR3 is TGTGCCTGGAGTGTACGGAGTGGAGCTGAGCAGTTCTTC. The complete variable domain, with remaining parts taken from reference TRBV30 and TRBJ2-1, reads SQTIHQWPATLVQPVGSPLSLECTVEGTSNPNLYWYRQAAGRGLQLLFYSVGIGQISSEVPQNLSASRPQDRQFILSSKKLLLSDSGFYLCAWSVRSGAEQFFGPGTRLTVL.

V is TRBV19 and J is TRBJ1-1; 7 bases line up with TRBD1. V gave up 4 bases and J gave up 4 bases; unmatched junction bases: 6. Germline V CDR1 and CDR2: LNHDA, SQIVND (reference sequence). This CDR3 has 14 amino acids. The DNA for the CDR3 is TGTGCCAGTAGTACTACAGGGGTGGCCACTGAAGCTTTCTTT. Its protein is CASSTTGVATEAFF.

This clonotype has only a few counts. The DNA of the CDR3 is TGTGCCAGCAGCTTCCAGGGGAATCAGCCCCAGCATTTT. Protein sequence: CASSFQGNQPQHF. The chain carries TRBV7-2 and TRBJ1-5, with D possibly matching TRBD1 (6 bases). The CDR3 is 13 residues long. Germline V lookup: CDR1 SGHTA, CDR2 FQGNSA. V gave up 3 bases and J gave up 4 bases, with 7 bases separating them.

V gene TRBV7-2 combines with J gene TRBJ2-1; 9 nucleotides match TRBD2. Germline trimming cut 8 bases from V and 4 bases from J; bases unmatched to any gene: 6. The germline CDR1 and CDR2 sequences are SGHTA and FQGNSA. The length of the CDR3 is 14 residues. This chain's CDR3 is CASQTSGSYNEQFF. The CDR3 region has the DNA TGTGCCAGCCAGACTAGCGGTAGTTACAATGAGCAGTTCTTC. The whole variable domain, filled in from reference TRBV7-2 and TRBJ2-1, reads GAGVSQSPSNKVTEKGKDVELRCDPISGHTALYWYRQSLGQGLEFLIYFQGNSAPDKSGLPSDRFSAERTGGSVSTLTIQRTQQEDSAVYLCASQTSGSYNEQFFGPGTRLTVL.

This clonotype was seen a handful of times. The CDR3 DNA follows: TGTGCCAGCAGTGCACCCTCCGGACAGGGCGTGCATACGCAGTATTTT. It is translated as CASSAPSGQGVHTQYF. The rearrangement links TRBV6-2 or TRBV6-3 to TRBJ2-3, with 8 bases matching TRBD1. There are 16 residues in the CDR3. V was clipped by 5 bases and J by 7 bases; unmatched bases: 14. Germline V gene lookup returns CDR1 MNHEY and CDR2 SVGEGT.

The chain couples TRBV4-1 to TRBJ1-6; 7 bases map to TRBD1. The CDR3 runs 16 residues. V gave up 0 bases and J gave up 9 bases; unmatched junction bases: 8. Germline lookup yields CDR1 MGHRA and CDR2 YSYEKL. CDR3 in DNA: TGCGCCAGCAGCCAAGATTTAGGGGACAGTTCTTCACCCCTCCACTTT. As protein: CASSQDLGDSSSPLHF.

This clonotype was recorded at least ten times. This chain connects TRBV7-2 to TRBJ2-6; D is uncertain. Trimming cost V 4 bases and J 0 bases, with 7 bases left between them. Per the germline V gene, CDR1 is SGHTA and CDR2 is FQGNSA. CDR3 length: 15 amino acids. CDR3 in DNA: TGTGCCAGCAGCTCTAGGATCTCTGGGGCCAACGTCCTGACTTTC. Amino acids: CASSSRISGANVLTF.

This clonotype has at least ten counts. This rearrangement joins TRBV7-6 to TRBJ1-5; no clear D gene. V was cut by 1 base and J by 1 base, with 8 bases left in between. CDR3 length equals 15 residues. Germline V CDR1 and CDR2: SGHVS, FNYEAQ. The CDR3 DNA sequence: TGTGCCAGCAGCTTAGTTGCTGGGAGCAATCAGCCCCAGCATTTT. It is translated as CASSLVAGSNQPQHF.

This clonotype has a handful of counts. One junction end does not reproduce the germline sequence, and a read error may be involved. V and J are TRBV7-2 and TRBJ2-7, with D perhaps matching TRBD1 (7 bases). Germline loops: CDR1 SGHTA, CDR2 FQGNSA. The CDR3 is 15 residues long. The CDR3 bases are TGTGCCAGCAGCAGCGGCCAGGGGGGCTCCAACGAGCAGTACTTC. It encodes CASSSGQGGSNEQYF.

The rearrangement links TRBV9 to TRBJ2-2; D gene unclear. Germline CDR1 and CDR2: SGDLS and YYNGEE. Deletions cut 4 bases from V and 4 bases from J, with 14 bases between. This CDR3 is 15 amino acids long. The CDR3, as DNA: TGTGCCAGCAGCCCAACTGGCTTCCCCACCGGGGAGCTGTTTTTT. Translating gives CASSPTGFPTGELFF.

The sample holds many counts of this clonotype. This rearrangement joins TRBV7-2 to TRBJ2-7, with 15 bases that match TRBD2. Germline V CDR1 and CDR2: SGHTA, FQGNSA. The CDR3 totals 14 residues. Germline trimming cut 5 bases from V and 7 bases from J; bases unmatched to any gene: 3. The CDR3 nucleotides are TGTGCCAGCAGCAGGACTAGCGGGAGGGATGAGCAGTACGTC. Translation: CASSRTSGRDEQYV.

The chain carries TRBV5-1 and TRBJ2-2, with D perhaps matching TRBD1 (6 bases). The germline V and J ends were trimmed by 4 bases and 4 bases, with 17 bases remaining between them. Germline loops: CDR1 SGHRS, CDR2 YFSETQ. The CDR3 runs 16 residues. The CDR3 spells CASSLQGLELTGELFF. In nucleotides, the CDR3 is TGCGCCAGCAGCCTGCAGGGGTTGGAGCTCACCGGGGAGCTGTTTTTT.

As DNA, the CDR3 is TGCGCCAGCAGCCACGGACAGGGATACAATGAGCAGTTCTTC. It encodes CASSHGQGYNEQFF. V usage is TRBV4-1 and J usage is TRBJ2-1, with 8 bases aligning to TRBD1. The germline gives CDR1 MGHRA, CDR2 YSYEKL. This CDR3 region has 14 residues. With 3 bases clipped from V and 4 bases from J, the junction kept 2 bases outside the gene matches.

CDR3: CASSPISGISHNEQFF. DNA of the CDR3: TGCGCCAGCAGCCCGATAAGCGGGATATCCCACAATGAGCAGTTCTTC. This chain uses TRBV5-1 with TRBJ2-1; 7 nucleotides align to TRBD2. The V and J ends lost 4 bases and 5 bases, in that order; junction bases with no gene match: 12. CDR1 SGHRS and CDR2 YFSETQ come from the germline V gene. This CDR3 is 16 amino acids long.

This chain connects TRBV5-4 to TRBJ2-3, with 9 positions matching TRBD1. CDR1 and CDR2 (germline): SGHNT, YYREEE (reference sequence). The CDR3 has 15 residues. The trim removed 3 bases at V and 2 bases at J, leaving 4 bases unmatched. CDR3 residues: CASSYGTGPTDTQYF. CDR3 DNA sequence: TGTGCCAGCAGCTACGGGACAGGGCCCACAGATACGCAGTATTTT.

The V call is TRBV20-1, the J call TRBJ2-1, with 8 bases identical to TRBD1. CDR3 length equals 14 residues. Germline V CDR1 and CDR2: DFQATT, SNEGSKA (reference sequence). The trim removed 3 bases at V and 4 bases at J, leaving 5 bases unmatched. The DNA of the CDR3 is TGCAGTGCTAGGGGGACAGGTGCTTACAATGAGCAGTTCTTC. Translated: CSARGTGAYNEQFF.

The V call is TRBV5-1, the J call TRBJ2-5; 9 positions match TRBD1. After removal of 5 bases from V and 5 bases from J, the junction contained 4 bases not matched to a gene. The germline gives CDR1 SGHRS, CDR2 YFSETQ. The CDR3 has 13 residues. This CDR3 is CASRTGGNETQYF. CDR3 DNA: TGCGCCAGCAGAACAGGGGGCAATGAGACCCAGTACTTC.